A single sample is the source of the 10 T cell receptor beta chains below, sequenced in a study of identical twins. TCRdb fed the 5' RACE reads into MiXCR, producing one record per CDR3 protein. The repertoire holds 500,000 to 600,000 distinct CDR3 sequences, 20% to 25% seen once, with 0.75% to 0.95% in the top ten. This same sample was also taken into another study, of T cells expressing NK-cell markers.

What was sequenced was CD4+ T cells sorted from blood. These receptors all stem from a woman aged 18-29 years in good health.

This clonotype has more than one count but fewer than ten. A read error may account for a junction end that differs from germline. This rearrangement joins TRBV11-1 to TRBJ2-1; D is ambiguous. CDR3 length: 15 residues. Germline CDR1 is SGHAT and CDR2 is FQDESV (reference sequence). DNA for the CDR3: TGTGCCAGCAGCTTAGGTGCGTTCTCCAACAATGAGCAGTTCTTC. This codes for CASSLGAFSNNEQFF.

The chain joins TRBV20-1 to TRBJ2-3; 9 positions agree with TRBD1. Germline CDR1 DFQATT, CDR2 SNEGSKA (reference sequence). The CDR3 loop spans 13 amino acids. The V gene end was trimmed by 6 bases and the J gene end by 4 bases; junction bases not matched to a gene: 5. The CDR3 region has the DNA TGCAGTGCATGGGACAGGGTGTCAGATACGCAGTATTTT. Translating gives CSAWDRVSDTQYF.

The V call is TRBV5-1, the J call TRBJ1-4, with unresolved D. CDR1 SGHRS and CDR2 YFSETQ come from the germline V gene. CDR3 length: 13 amino acids. Trimming pared 4 bases from V and 7 bases from J, leaving 11 bases between. CDR3 residues: CASSRGSGEKLFF. The CDR3 coding sequence is TGCGCCAGCAGCCGCGGCTCGGGTGAAAAACTGTTTTTT.

The chain links TRBV6-5 to TRBJ1-2; 8 positions agree with TRBD1. This CDR3 is 11 amino acids long. The J segment lost 7 bases and the V segment lost 6 bases, leaving 1 base of the junction unmatched. Germline V gives CDR1 MNHEY, CDR2 SVGAGI. The CDR3, as DNA: TGTGCCAGCAGGACAGGGGCTGGCTACACCTTC. Its translation is CASRTGAGYTF.

The chain carries TRBV11-3 and TRBJ2-7; 7 bases fit TRBD1. J was trimmed by 2 bases and V by 0 bases; bases with no gene match: 7. The CDR3 spans 16 residues. The germline CDR1 and CDR2 sequences are SGHNT and YENEEA. CDR3 sequence reads: CASSLDQWGQTYEQYF. The CDR3 DNA reads as TGTGCCAGCAGCTTAGATCAGTGGGGACAGACCTACGAGCAGTACTTC.

Only a few counts were recorded for this clonotype. The rearrangement joins TRBV6-5 to TRBJ2-5, with TRBD2 as a possible D gene (6 bases). CDR3 length equals 14 residues. V was pared by 2 bases and J by 5 bases, with 12 bases between. The germline V gene has CDR1 MNHEY and CDR2 SVGAGI. In DNA, the CDR3 is TGTGCCAGCAGTTACCAGCGGGTCGCGGAGACCCAGTACTTC. Its protein product is CASSYQRVAETQYF.

This chain connects TRBV27 to TRBJ1-1, with a tentative D call TRBD1 (5 bases). Trimming stripped 3 bases from V and 5 bases from J, with 13 bases between. The germline gives CDR1 MNHEY, CDR2 SMNVEV (reference sequence). The CDR3 totals 14 residues. The CDR3 reads CASSLGLSGTEAFF. CDR3 DNA sequence: TGTGCCAGCAGTTTGGGACTTTCGGGGACTGAAGCTTTCTTT.

V gene TRBV12-3 or TRBV12-4 combines with J gene TRBJ2-3; D is ambiguous. The V end was cut by 6 bases, the J end by 2 bases, with 18 bases between. The CDR3 has 16 amino acids. In nucleotides, the CDR3 is TGTGCCAGCAGAACCCCTTGGGCGGTGGTCACAGATACGCAGTATTTT. Its protein product is CASRTPWAVVTDTQYF.

This clonotype was observed a handful of times. The chain combines TRBV12-3 or TRBV12-4 with TRBJ2-7; either TRBD1 or TRBD2 may supply D (5 bases each). The CDR3 runs 14 residues. The V gene lost 5 bases and the J gene lost 2 bases, with 13 bases spanning the gap. CDR3 nucleotide sequence: TGTGCCAGCAGTACTGGGACGTACACCTACGAGCAGTACTTC. It is translated as CASSTGTYTYEQYF.

This clonotype was observed many times. This CDR3 is CSAQGGNTIYF. CDR3 in DNA: TGCAGTGCCCAGGGGGGAAACACCATATATTTT. This rearrangement joins TRBV20-1 to TRBJ1-3; possibly TRBD1 for D (6 bases). V lost 6 bases, J lost 4 bases, and 7 bases lay in between. This CDR3 has 11 amino acids. Per germline, CDR1 DFQATT and CDR2 SNEGSKA (reference sequence).